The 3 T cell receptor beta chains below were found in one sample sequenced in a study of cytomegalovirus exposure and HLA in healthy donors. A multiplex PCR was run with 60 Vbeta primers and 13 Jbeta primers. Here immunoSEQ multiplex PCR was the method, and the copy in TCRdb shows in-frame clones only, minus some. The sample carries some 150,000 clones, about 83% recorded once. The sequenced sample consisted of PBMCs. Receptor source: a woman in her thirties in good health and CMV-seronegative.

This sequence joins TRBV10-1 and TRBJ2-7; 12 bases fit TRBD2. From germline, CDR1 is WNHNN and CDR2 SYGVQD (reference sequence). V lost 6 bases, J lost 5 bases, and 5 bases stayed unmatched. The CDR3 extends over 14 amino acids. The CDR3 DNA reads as TGCGCCAGCAGCCCCGGACTAGCGGGGCACGAGCAGTACTTC. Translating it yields CASSPGLAGHEQYF.

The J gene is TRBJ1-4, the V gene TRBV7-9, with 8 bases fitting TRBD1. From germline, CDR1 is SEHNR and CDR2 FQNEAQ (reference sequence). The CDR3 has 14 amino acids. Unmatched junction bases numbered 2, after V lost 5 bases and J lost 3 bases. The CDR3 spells CASSQGASNEKLFF. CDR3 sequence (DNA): TGTGCCAGCAGCCAGGGGGCTTCTAATGAAAAACTGTTTTTT.

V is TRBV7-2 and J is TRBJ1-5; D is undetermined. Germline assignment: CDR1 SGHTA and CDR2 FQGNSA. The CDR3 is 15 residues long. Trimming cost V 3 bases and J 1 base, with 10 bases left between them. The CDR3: CASSLQFLSNQPQHF. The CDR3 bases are TGTGCCAGCAGCTTGCAGTTTTTGAGCAATCAGCCCCAGCATTTT.